This paragraph covers one T cell receptor (beta chain) sequence. Sample-barcoded 5' priming and a J-beta primer mix drove a second PCR of about 6 to 12 cycles. Using its own MiXCR run on the 5' RACE reads, TCRdb lists one record per CDR3 protein. The repertoire consists of hundreds of thousands of distinct CDR3 sequences, with roughly 64% occurring once and the leading ten covering approximately 23%. Germline CDR1 MNHEY, CDR2 SVGAGI. This CDR3 spans 13 amino acids. V dropped 5 bases and J dropped 7; count of bases not matched to a gene: 8. This entry belongs to a study of blood T cells in healthy people across ages.

The sequenced sample was blood. The TCR originated in a man younger than 40 in good health. The genes are TRBV6-5 and TRBJ2-7, with TRBD2 identical over 7 bases. CDR3 in DNA: TGTGCCAGCAGTCCTTCGGGAGCGGGAGAGCAGTACTTC. Translating gives CASSPSGAGEQYF.